This record looks at one T cell receptor (beta chain) sequence and its context. What it binds is not known. Sequencing relied on a cDNA template that was reverse transcribed from extracted RNA. The protocol was immunoSEQ multiplex PCR, while the TCRdb copy is restricted to in-frame clones and leaves out a portion. The repertoire holds fewer than 90,000 clones, with roughly half as singletons. The length of the CDR3 is 14 residues. Germline V gives CDR1 MNHEY, CDR2 SMNVEV (reference sequence). V was shortened by 3 bases and J by 10 bases, with 16 bases between the two germline ends. This specimen belongs to a study of CD8+ T cells in alopecia areata. Whole-study results and caveats: Mice gave a clearer picture of TCR sharing than patients did, possibly for HLA-related reasons. Among the cells sequenced in scalp samples are also the resident alphabeta T cells of normal skin.

Sequencing was carried out using NKG2D-high CD8+ T cells sorted from blood. This receptor was obtained from a human donor with alopecia areata. The rearrangement joins TRBV27 to TRBJ2-1; D not resolved. The chain's CDR3 is CASSLGRFSEEQFF. DNA of the CDR3: TGTGCCAGCAGTTTGGGCCGATTTTCCGAGGAGCAGTTCTTC.